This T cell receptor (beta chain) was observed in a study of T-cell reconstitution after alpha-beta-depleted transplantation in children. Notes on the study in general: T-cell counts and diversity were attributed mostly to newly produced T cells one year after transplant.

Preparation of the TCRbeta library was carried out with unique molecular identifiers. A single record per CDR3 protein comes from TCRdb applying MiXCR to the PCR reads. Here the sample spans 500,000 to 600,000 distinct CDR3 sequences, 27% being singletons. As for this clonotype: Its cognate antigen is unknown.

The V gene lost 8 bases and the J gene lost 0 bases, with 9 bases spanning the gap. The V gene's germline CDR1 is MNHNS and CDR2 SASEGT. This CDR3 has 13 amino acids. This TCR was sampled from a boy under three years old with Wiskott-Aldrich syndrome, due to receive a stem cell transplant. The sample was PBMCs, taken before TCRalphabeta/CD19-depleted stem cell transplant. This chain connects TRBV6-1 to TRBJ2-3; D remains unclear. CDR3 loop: CASGGISTDTQYF. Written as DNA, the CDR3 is TGTGCCAGCGGTGGGATTAGCACAGATACGCAGTATTTT.